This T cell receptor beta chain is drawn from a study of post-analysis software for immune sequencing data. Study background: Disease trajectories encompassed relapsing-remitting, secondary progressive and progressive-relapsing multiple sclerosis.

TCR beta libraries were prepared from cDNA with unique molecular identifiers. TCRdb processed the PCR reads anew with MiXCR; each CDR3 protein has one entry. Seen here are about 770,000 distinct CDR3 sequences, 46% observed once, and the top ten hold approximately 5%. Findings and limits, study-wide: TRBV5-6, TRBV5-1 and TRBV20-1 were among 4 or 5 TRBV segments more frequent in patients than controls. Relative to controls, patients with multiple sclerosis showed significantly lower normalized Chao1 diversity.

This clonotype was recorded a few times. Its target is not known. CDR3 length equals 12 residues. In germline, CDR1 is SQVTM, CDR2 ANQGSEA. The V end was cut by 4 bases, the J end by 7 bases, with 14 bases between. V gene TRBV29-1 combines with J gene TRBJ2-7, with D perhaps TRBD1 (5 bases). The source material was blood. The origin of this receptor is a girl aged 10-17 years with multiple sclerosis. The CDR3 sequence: CSVGRGAEEQYF. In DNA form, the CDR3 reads TGCAGCGTTGGAAGGGGTGCGGAAGAGCAGTACTTC.